The clone carrying this T cell receptor (beta chain) occurred once. CDR3 length: 14 amino acids. CDR1 LNHDA and CDR2 SQIVND come from the germline V gene (reference sequence). V lost 5 bases and J lost 8, with 16 bases in between. This entry is derived from a study of T cell changes during pregnancy in multiple sclerosis. The protocol was immunoSEQ multiplex PCR, while the TCRdb copy is restricted to in-frame clones and leaves out a portion. The sample has tens of thousands of clones; about 90% are singletons. The sample was CD4+ T cells from peripheral blood mononuclear cells, taken in the second trimester of pregnancy. The TCR comes from a female donor with multiple sclerosis, enrolled in a pregnancy study. This chain connects TRBV19 to TRBJ2-1; D is unresolved. DNA of the CDR3: TGTGCCAGTAGTTTCAGCTCTCTAGTGTATGAGCAGTTCTTC. As protein: CASSFSSLVYEQFF.